Each of the 27 T cell receptor beta chains below was sequenced from the same sample in a study of beta chain features in type 1 diabetes (dated by TCRdb to 2017 to 2018). The method was the immunoSEQ multiplex PCR assay. All of the isolated RNA was reverse transcribed with the High Capacity cDNA Reverse Transcription Kit, so expressed TCRB transcripts were sequenced. The source is immuneACCESS, and TCRdb retained only in-frame sequences with V and J called. Part of the clones is not carried over; for the studies checked, unresolved V genes explain less than half of this, and the remainder is unexplained. For this sample the table gives around 340,000 clones, of which roughly 8% were detected only once. The top ten constitute around 0.45% of the sample. The sequenced sample consisted of central memory CD4+ T cells from blood. The receptors derive from a woman under 30 in good health.

This CDR3 is CASSPSGRLSNEQFF. The CDR3, as DNA: TGTGCCAGCAGTCCCAGCGGGAGATTGAGCAATGAGCAGTTCTTC. The chain combines TRBV27 with TRBJ2-1, with 8 positions matching TRBD2. The germline V gene has CDR1 MNHEY and CDR2 SMNVEV (reference sequence). Unmatched junction bases numbered 9, after V lost 5 bases and J lost 6 bases. This CDR3 has 15 residues.

This chain joins TRBV7-3 and TRBJ2-1; D is unresolved. CDR1 is SGHTA, CDR2 FQGTGA, per germline. The CDR3 sequence is 14 residues long. V dropped 6 bases and J dropped 5 bases, with 14 bases sitting between them. The CDR3 here is CASRKTPLDNEQFF. In nucleotides, the CDR3 is TGTGCCAGCAGAAAAACCCCCCTTGACAATGAGCAGTTCTTC.

Only a few counts were recorded for this clone. This CDR3 is CSSHLGGTGGNEQFF. Here the CDR3 DNA reads TGCAGCTCCCACCTGGGAGGAACAGGGGGCAATGAGCAGTTCTTC. The gene calls are TRBV29-1 and TRBJ2-1, with 8 bases fitting TRBD1. V lost 8 bases to trimming and J lost 6 bases; unmatched junction nucleotides: 15. The germline V gene has CDR1 SQVTM and CDR2 ANQGSEA. The CDR3 contains 15 residues.

The chain carries TRBV7-9 and TRBJ2-1; TRBD1 might be the D (5 bases). CDR3 size: 13 residues. Per the germline V gene, CDR1 is SEHNR and CDR2 is FQNEAQ (reference sequence). V was clipped by 3 bases and J by 6 bases, with 9 bases between them. The CDR3 spells CASSFQGINEQFF. CDR3 in DNA: TGTGCCAGCAGCTTCCAGGGAATCAATGAGCAGTTCTTC.

This clone was seen a few times. The CDR3 DNA follows: TGTGCCAGCAGCCCAAGACAGGGGGCAGGGTATGGCTACACCTTC. The encoded protein is CASSPRQGAGYGYTF. V is TRBV6-6 and J is TRBJ1-2, with 10 bases matching TRBD1. V dropped 6 bases and J dropped 5; count of bases not matched to a gene: 9. The germline gives CDR1 MNHNY, CDR2 SVGAGI (reference sequence). The CDR3 is 15 residues long.

This clone was found a few times. The rearrangement links TRBV7-2 to TRBJ1-4, with D unclear. V lost 5 bases to trimming and J lost 8 bases, with 15 bases between them. Germline values: CDR1 SGHTA, CDR2 FQGNSA. This CDR3 has 14 amino acids. CDR3 DNA: TGTGCCAGCAGCGAGGACGTCAGAGCGGAAAAACTGTTTTTT. Its translation: CASSEDVRAEKLFF.

The V call is TRBV11-2, the J call TRBJ2-2; 7 nucleotides line up with TRBD2. The CDR3 extends over 16 amino acids. Per germline, CDR1 SGHAT and CDR2 FQNNGV. Germline trimming cut 4 bases from V and 5 bases from J; bases unmatched to any gene: 10. The CDR3 sequence: CASSYGLGDQTGELFF. As DNA, the CDR3 is TGTGCCAGCAGCTACGGACTAGGTGACCAGACCGGGGAGCTGTTTTTT.

This clone was counted at least ten times. V usage is TRBV10-3 and J usage is TRBJ1-3; no reliable D call. CDR3 length equals 15 residues. Germline V gene data show CDR1 as ENHRY and CDR2 as SYGVKD. V lost 2 bases, J lost 3 bases, and 11 bases lay in between. The CDR3 DNA is TGTGCCATCAGTGAGCTTTCAATTGGTGGAAACACCATATATTTT. Translating it yields CAISELSIGGNTIYF.

V and J are TRBV11-2 and TRBJ2-5; D assignment may be TRBD1 or TRBD2 (6 bases each). This CDR3 spans 19 amino acids. Looked up from germline, CDR1 is SGHAT and CDR2 is FQNNGV. Between the trimmed V and J ends, which lost 1 base and 5 bases, there was a span of 26 bases. CDR3 protein: CASSLVSPPRGVRGETQYF. Here the CDR3 DNA reads TGTGCCAGCAGCTTAGTTAGCCCCCCGAGGGGGGTACGAGGGGAGACCCAGTACTTC.

The genes are TRBV7-8 and TRBJ2-5; D unclear. V lost 3 bases and J 13 bases, leaving 9 bases between the germline ends. This CDR3 spans 10 amino acids. Germline lookup yields CDR1 SGHVS and CDR2 FQNEAQ. The CDR3 region has the DNA TGTGCCAGCAGCTTTACTACCGTGTACTTC. It is translated as CASSFTTVYF. The complete variable domain, with remaining parts taken from reference TRBV7-8 and TRBJ2-5, reads GAGVSQSPRYKVAKRGQDVALRCDPISGHVSLFWYQQALGQGPEFLTYFQNEAQLDKSGLPSDRFFAERPEGSVSTLKIQRTQQEDSAVYLCASSFTTVYFGPGTRLLVL.

CDR3 in amino acids: CASKAGRSSYEQYF. The CDR3 DNA reads TGTGCCAGCAAGGCAGGGCGGTCGTCCTACGAGCAGTACTTC. The chain is built from TRBV2 and TRBJ2-7; D may be TRBD1 (5 bases). The CDR3 runs to 14 residues. Per the germline V gene, CDR1 is SNHLY and CDR2 is FYNNEI. Trimming shortened V by 7 bases and J by 1 base, and 14 bases separated the two germline ends.

This clone appeared a few times. The chain joins TRBV4-2 to TRBJ2-7, with 9 bases identical to TRBD2. The CDR3 sequence is 14 residues long. V lost 1 base, J lost 4 bases, and 2 bases stayed unmatched. CDR1 LGHNA and CDR2 YNFKEQ come from the germline V gene. The CDR3 nucleotides read TGTGCCAGCAGCCAAGTAGCGGGGGCGTACGAGCAGTACTTC. It encodes CASSQVAGAYEQYF.

A remark on this clone: Different DNA sequences within this sample yield the same CDR3. The chain employs TRBV5-1 and TRBJ2-5; TRBD1 is a possible D gene (6 bases). Looked up from germline, CDR1 is SGHRS and CDR2 is YFSETQ. The germline V and J ends were trimmed by 0 bases and 1 base, with 10 bases remaining between them. The CDR3 covers 15 residues. The CDR3 here is CASSLAQGPQETQYF. The DNA for the CDR3 is TGCGCCAGCAGCTTGGCACAGGGTCCCCAAGAGACCCAGTACTTC.

This clone was seen only a few times. Here the CDR3 reads CASSFGTSGDEQYF. The CDR3 DNA reads TGTGCCAGCAGTTTCGGGACTAGCGGGGACGAGCAGTACTTC. This sequence joins TRBV7-3 and TRBJ2-7, with 13 bases matching TRBD2. V lost 6 bases, J lost 5 bases, and 4 bases stayed unmatched. Germline lookup yields CDR1 SGHTA and CDR2 FQGTGA. The CDR3 extends over 14 amino acids.

Comments on this clone: Other nucleotide sequences in the sample specify the same CDR3. The chain is built from TRBV6-6 and TRBJ1-4; 9 bases match TRBD1. In germline, CDR1 is MNHNY, CDR2 SVGAGI (reference sequence). V shed 2 bases, J shed 8 bases, and the junction held 0 bases outside the gene matches. The CDR3 is made up of 13 amino acids. CDR3 protein: CASSYGTGEKLFF. CDR3 nucleotide sequence: TGTGCCAGCAGTTACGGGACAGGGGAAAAACTGTTTTTT.

The J gene is TRBJ1-1, the V gene TRBV5-1; TRBD1 is a possible D gene (5 bases). Trimming stripped 2 bases from V and 1 base from J, with 9 bases between. This CDR3 has 14 amino acids. CDR1 and CDR2 (germline): SGHRS, YFSETQ. This chain's CDR3 is CASSFQDTNTEAFF. DNA of the CDR3: TGCGCCAGCAGCTTTCAGGACACGAACACTGAAGCTTTCTTT.

The table lists this clone with many counts. J is TRBJ2-3 and V is TRBV19; tentative D call: TRBD1 (6 bases). V was shortened by 7 bases and J by 6 bases, with 14 bases between the two germline ends. Germline V gives CDR1 LNHDA, CDR2 SQIVND (reference sequence). This CDR3 has 13 residues. The CDR3: CASTGQFRDTQYF. The DNA for the CDR3 is TGTGCCAGTACAGGACAGTTCCGGGATACGCAGTATTTT.

This clone was found a few times. The chain recombines TRBV29-1 with TRBJ2-7, with 11 bases matching TRBD2. Germline CDR1 reads SQVTM; CDR2 reads ANQGSEA. The CDR3 sequence is 16 residues long. Trimming cost V 4 bases and J 5 bases; bases outside gene matches: 13. The CDR3 nucleotides are TGCAGCGTTGCTAAGCCTGGGACTAGCGGCTTCCACGAGCAGTACTTC. It translates to CSVAKPGTSGFHEQYF.

This clone occurred many times. This chain joins TRBV15 and TRBJ2-3; no definite D call. This CDR3 contains 14 residues. Trimming shortened V by 3 bases and J by 5 bases, and 12 bases separated the two germline ends. Per the germline V gene, CDR1 is LNHNV and CDR2 is YYDKDF (reference sequence). CDR3 sequence reads: CATSRNREGDTQYF. CDR3 nucleotides: TGTGCCACCAGCAGGAACAGAGAAGGAGATACGCAGTATTTT.

This clone was seen a few times. The V call is TRBV10-3, the J call TRBJ2-1; D possibly corresponds to TRBD1 (7 bases). The CDR3 consists of 17 residues. The V and J ends lost 5 bases and 4 bases respectively, with 21 bases between them. Germline CDR1 and CDR2: ENHRY and SYGVKD. In DNA, the CDR3 is TGTGCCATCAGTCGCCGACAGGGTAGCGCGGGGTACAATGAGCAGTTCTTC. It specifies CAISRRQGSAGYNEQFF.

V is TRBV2 and J is TRBJ1-2, with TRBD1 matching over 9 bases. V was clipped by 5 bases and J by 8 bases; unmatched bases: 9. The CDR3 totals 14 residues. Germline loops: CDR1 SNHLY, CDR2 FYNNEI. The CDR3 DNA reads TGTGCCAGCAGTCTGGGACAGGGAGGTAGAGGCTACACCTTC. It encodes CASSLGQGGRGYTF.

The chain uses TRBV4-2 and TRBJ1-1; D is perhaps TRBD1 (6 bases). Germline loops: CDR1 LGHNA, CDR2 YNFKEQ. The length of the CDR3 is 15 residues. V lost 1 base and J lost 5, with 14 bases in between. The chain's CDR3 is CASSQGGQGQTEAFF. CDR3 nucleotides: TGTGCCAGCAGCCAAGGGGGCCAGGGGCAAACTGAAGCTTTCTTT.

The chain links TRBV2 to TRBJ1-5; 9 positions agree with TRBD1. Germline assignment: CDR1 SNHLY and CDR2 FYNNEI. This CDR3 is 15 amino acids long. Unmatched junction bases numbered 7, after V lost 5 bases and J lost 5 bases. The CDR3 protein is CASSPEGQGHQPQHF. CDR3 bases: TGTGCCAGCAGTCCGGAGGGACAGGGACATCAGCCCCAGCATTTT.

This clone was detected ten times or more. The rearrangement uses TRBV7-2 and TRBJ1-2; TRBD1 agrees at 8 bases. Germline values: CDR1 SGHTA, CDR2 FQGNSA. CDR3 length equals 14 residues. Trimming at V came to 2 bases and at J to 6 bases, leaving 5 bases not matched to a gene. In nucleotides, the CDR3 is TGTGCCAGCAGCTTACGAGCGACAGGGGATGGCTACACCTTC. Encoded protein: CASSLRATGDGYTF.

In its sample, this clone was seen a few times. The chain recombines TRBV11-2 with TRBJ2-1; tentatively, D is TRBD2 (6 bases). V lost 5 bases to trimming and J lost 7 bases, with 15 bases between them. The germline gives CDR1 SGHAT, CDR2 FQNNGV. This CDR3 has 14 amino acids. CDR3 sequence: CASSPGLGNNEQFF. CDR3 in DNA: TGTGCCAGCAGCCCGGGACTGGGCAATAATGAGCAGTTCTTC.

In DNA, the CDR3 is TGTGCCAGCAGTTTACTAGCGGAGGGCACAGATACGCAGTATTTT. This translates into CASSLLAEGTDTQYF. This chain connects TRBV28 to TRBJ2-3; 7 positions match TRBD2. There are 15 residues in the CDR3. Germline V gives CDR1 MDHEN, CDR2 SYDVKM. The V segment lost 2 bases and the J segment 1 base; nucleotides outside the gene matches: 3. Based on the CDR3 plus reference TRBV28 and TRBJ2-3, the full variable domain is DVKVTQSSRYLVKRTGEKVFLECVQDMDHENMFWYRQDPGLGLRLIYFSYDVKMKEKGDIPEGYSVSREKKERFSLILESASTNQTSMYLCASSLLAEGTDTQYFGPGTRLTVL.

V and J are TRBV9 and TRBJ1-3, with TRBD1 matching 9 bases. From germline, CDR1 is SGDLS and CDR2 YYNGEE. The junction had 6 bases not matched to a gene; V was cut back by 2 bases and J by 0 bases. This CDR3 has 17 residues. For the CDR3, the DNA is TGTGCCAGCAGCGTGGGACAGGGACCGCTCTCTGGAAACACCATATATTTT. This sequence encodes CASSVGQGPLSGNTIYF.